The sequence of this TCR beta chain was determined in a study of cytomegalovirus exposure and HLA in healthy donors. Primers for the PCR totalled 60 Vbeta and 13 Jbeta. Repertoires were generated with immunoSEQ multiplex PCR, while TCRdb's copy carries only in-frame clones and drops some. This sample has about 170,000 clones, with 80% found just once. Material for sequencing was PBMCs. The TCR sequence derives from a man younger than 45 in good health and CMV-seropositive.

The CDR3 sequence: CASSPGQLMGEQYF. The CDR3 DNA reads as TGTGCCAGCAGCCCGGGACAGCTTATGGGAGAGCAGTACTTC. The chain has TRBV7-8 and TRBJ2-5, with 7 positions matching TRBD1. With V trimmed by 5 bases and J by 11 bases, 14 bases remained unmatched. The CDR3 sequence is 14 residues long. The V gene's germline CDR1 is SGHVS and CDR2 FQNEAQ.